One and the same sample provided the 5 T cell receptor beta chains below, sequenced in a study of control samples from healthy donors and cancer patients. Sequenced by immunoSEQ multiplex PCR; TCRdb stores in-frame clones only, minus some. The sample lists 170,000 or so clones, 91% occurring once. The sequencing sample was made of blood. The receptors come from a woman aged 40 to 50 in good health.

The genes are TRBV11-2 and TRBJ1-1, with unresolved D. This CDR3 is built from 15 residues. CDR1 and CDR2 from the germline V gene are SGHAT and FQNNGV. The V end lost 4 bases, the J end lost 5 bases, and 17 bases lay between the germline ends. CDR3 loop: CASSSLTGRRTEAFF. The DNA of the CDR3 is TGTGCCAGCAGCTCACTTACGGGGAGGAGGACTGAAGCTTTCTTT.

V gene TRBV7-2 combines with J gene TRBJ1-1, with D hard to call. CDR1 and CDR2 from the germline V gene are SGHTA and FQGNSA. There are 16 residues in the CDR3. V lost 0 bases and J 0 bases, leaving 11 bases between the germline ends. The CDR3 nucleotides are TGTGCCAGCAGCTTAGCCCTCGAGGGTCTGAACACTGAAGCTTTCTTT. Translation gives CASSLALEGLNTEAFF.

The V call is TRBV7-7, the J call TRBJ2-1; 11 nucleotides agree with TRBD2. The junction had 9 bases not matched to a gene; V was cut back by 5 bases and J by 9 bases. This CDR3 contains 15 residues. From germline, CDR1 is SSHAT and CDR2 FNYEAQ (reference sequence). The CDR3 here is CASSPGTSGLVEQFF. The CDR3 DNA sequence: TGTGCCAGCAGCCCAGGGACTAGCGGTTTGGTTGAGCAGTTCTTC.

V gene TRBV5-1 combines with J gene TRBJ1-4, with a tentative D call TRBD1 (5 bases). Germline V gene sequence: CDR1 SGHRS, CDR2 YFSETQ. V was shortened by 2 bases and J by 7 bases, with 9 bases between the two germline ends. The CDR3 is 13 amino acids. CDR3 bases: TGCGCCAGCAGCTTAGGGGTCGCTGAAAAACTGTTTTTT. Translated: CASSLGVAEKLFF.

The V call is TRBV7-9, the J call TRBJ2-3; the D is unclear. CDR1 is SEHNR, CDR2 FQNEAQ, per germline (reference sequence). V dropped 6 bases and J dropped 3 bases, with 13 bases sitting between them. This CDR3 contains 14 residues. In nucleotides, the CDR3 is TGTGCCAGCAGTGAACACGGGTTGACAGATACGCAGTATTTT. This translates into CASSEHGLTDTQYF.